The 24 T cell receptor beta chains reported below all come from one sample, sequenced in a study of T cell responses to AZD1222 COVID-19 vaccine. The assay was immunoSEQ multiplex PCR, and TCRdb's table has in-frame clones only and misses some. The table lists 120,000 or so clones, approximately 90% of them singletons. This sample comprised peripheral blood, obtained on day 0 of AZD1222 vaccination. These receptors were taken from an adult in good health.

This chain connects TRBV7-2 to TRBJ1-2; a weak D match, TRBD1 (6 bases). V lost 5 bases, J lost 0 bases, and 13 bases lay in between. The CDR3 has 15 residues. Germline values: CDR1 SGHTA, CDR2 FQGNSA. The CDR3 DNA reads TGTGCCAGCAGCCCGACAGGTGGAGCTAACTATGGCTACACCTTC. It specifies CASSPTGGANYGYTF.

The count of this clone is one. This sequence joins TRBV9 and TRBJ2-2; TRBD1 matches at 7 bases. The CDR3 is 16 residues long. The ends lost 0 bases at V and 2 bases at J; junction bases unmatched: 4. CDR1 is SGDLS and CDR2 is YYNGEE in the germline V gene. CDR3 sequence reads: CASSVVRGPNTGELFF. CDR3 nucleotides: TGTGCCAGCAGCGTAGTAAGGGGGCCCAACACCGGGGAGCTGTTTTTT.

The rearrangement uses TRBV28 and TRBJ1-5; D ambiguous. Germline V gene lookup returns CDR1 MDHEN and CDR2 SYDVKM. V was pared by 6 bases and J by 1 base, with 10 bases between. The CDR3 extends over 14 amino acids. The CDR3 reads CASSQTLSNQPQHF. The CDR3 nucleotides are TGTGCCAGCAGCCAGACATTGAGCAATCAGCCCCAGCATTTT.

The chain links TRBV15 to TRBJ2-7; no clear D. In germline, CDR1 is LNHNV, CDR2 YYDKDF (reference sequence). The V end lost 0 bases, the J end lost 2 bases, and 11 bases lay between the germline ends. This CDR3 spans 15 amino acids. The CDR3: CATSRETGLAYEQYF. The CDR3 DNA reads as TGTGCCACCAGCAGAGAGACTGGGTTGGCCTACGAGCAGTACTTC.

This clone showed up just once. The chain recombines TRBV5-1 with TRBJ1-5; 7 bases line up with TRBD1. Germline V lookup: CDR1 SGHRS, CDR2 YFSETQ. The CDR3 consists of 15 residues. V was clipped by 4 bases and J by 4 bases; unmatched bases: 8. Written as DNA, the CDR3 is TGCGCCAGCAGCGAGGGGGCCGGGCGAAATCAGCCCCAGCATTTT. Translated, it gives CASSEGAGRNQPQHF.

J is TRBJ2-7 and V is TRBV19; 9 bases align to TRBD2. V lost 5 bases and J lost 2; bases outside the gene matches: 7. This CDR3 has 15 amino acids. From germline, CDR1 is LNHDA and CDR2 SQIVND (reference sequence). CDR3 amino acids: CASSAGLASPYEQYF. Written as DNA, the CDR3 is TGTGCCAGTAGTGCGGGACTAGCATCCCCCTACGAGCAGTACTTC.

This sequence joins TRBV5-6 and TRBJ2-1; a possible D gene is TRBD2 (6 bases). V was cut by 2 bases and J by 5 bases, with 17 bases left in between. Looked up from germline, CDR1 is SGHDT and CDR2 is YYEEEE. The CDR3 contains 16 residues. CDR3 amino acids: CASSFPLTGLNNEQFF. CDR3 bases: TGTGCCAGCAGCTTCCCCCTAACGGGACTCAACAATGAGCAGTTCTTC.

The chain combines TRBV5-6 with TRBJ1-1; D ambiguous. CDR1 and CDR2 (germline): SGHDT, YYEEEE. The CDR3 sequence is 14 residues long. V was pared by 4 bases and J by 2 bases, with 12 bases between. In DNA, the CDR3 is TGTGCCAGCAGCGGGTCCAGGAACAACACTGAAGCTTTCTTT. Translation gives CASSGSRNNTEAFF.

The V call is TRBV5-1, the J call TRBJ1-6; 9 bases line up with TRBD1. The CDR3 loop spans 15 amino acids. The germline CDR1 and CDR2 sequences are SGHRS and YFSETQ. V lost 4 bases and J lost 5; bases outside the gene matches: 4. The CDR3 is CASSTTGGHNSPLHF. CDR3 DNA: TGCGCCAGCAGCACCACAGGGGGCCATAATTCACCCCTCCACTTT.

The chain couples TRBV28 to TRBJ1-6; D is ambiguous. There are 14 residues in the CDR3. Trimming shortened V by 7 bases and J by 10 bases, and 17 bases separated the two germline ends. Looked up from germline, CDR1 is MDHEN and CDR2 is SYDVKM. CDR3 DNA: TGTGCCAGCACCGGACTCCTTGGGGTGTCACCCCTCCACTTT. Amino acids: CASTGLLGVSPLHF.

The table lists this clone with a count of one. The chain employs TRBV28 and TRBJ1-1; 7 bases are a match to TRBD1. Germline V gene sequence: CDR1 MDHEN, CDR2 SYDVKM. The trim removed 2 bases at V and 1 base at J, leaving 1 base unmatched. There are 14 residues in the CDR3. The CDR3 bases are TGTGCCAGCAGTTTACGACAGGGGAACACTGAAGCTTTCTTT. Residues: CASSLRQGNTEAFF.

The V and J genes are TRBV18 and TRBJ2-1, with 8 bases matching TRBD1. The CDR3 covers 16 residues. The junction had 6 bases not matched to a gene; V was cut back by 0 bases and J by 5 bases. CDR1 is KGHSH, CDR2 LQKENI, per germline. CDR3 in DNA: TGTGCCAGCTCACCACCGTTTGGGACAGGAGACAATGAGCAGTTCTTC. Its protein is CASSPPFGTGDNEQFF. Full variable domain (outside the CDR3, taken from reference TRBV18 and TRBJ2-1): NAGVMQNPRHLVRRRGQEARLRCSPMKGHSHVYWYRQLPEEGLKFMVYLQKENIIDESGMPKERFSAEFPKEGPSILRIQQVVRGDSAAYFCASSPPFGTGDNEQFFGPGTRLTVL.

The chain joins TRBV29-1 to TRBJ1-3; the match to TRBD1 covers 9 bases. After removal of 6 bases from V and 1 base from J, the junction contained 4 bases not matched to a gene. CDR3 length equals 14 residues. Germline lookup yields CDR1 SQVTM and CDR2 ANQGSEA. CDR3 nucleotide sequence: TGCAGCGTCGTGGGGACAGGGTCTGGAAACACCATATATTTT. Translation gives CSVVGTGSGNTIYF.

This chain joins TRBV7-2 and TRBJ1-2; possible D gene TRBD1, 6 bases. Trimming stripped 1 base from V and 4 bases from J, with 13 bases between. The CDR3 is 15 residues long. CDR1 SGHTA and CDR2 FQGNSA come from the germline V gene. CDR3 nucleotides: TGTGCCAGCAGCTTAGGGGGGCAGGGGAGCTATGGCTACACCTTC. It codes for CASSLGGQGSYGYTF. Supplemented by reference TRBV7-2 and TRBJ1-2, the full variable domain reads GAGVSQSPSNKVTEKGKDVELRCDPISGHTALYWYRQSLGQGLEFLIYFQGNSAPDKSGLPSDRFSAERTGGSVSTLTIQRTQQEDSAVYLCASSLGGQGSYGYTFGSGTRLTVV.

J is TRBJ2-1 and V is TRBV5-4; 9 bases fit TRBD2. Germline CDR1 SGHNT, CDR2 YYREEE (reference sequence). V was clipped by 3 bases and J by 9 bases; unmatched bases: 16. This CDR3 spans 17 amino acids. CDR3 coding DNA: TGTGCCAGCAGCTCTCCGACTAGCGGCCCACTTGGTGGTGAGCAGTTCTTC. The encoded protein is CASSSPTSGPLGGEQFF.

The V call is TRBV30, the J call TRBJ2-7; D is unclear. Germline CDR1 is GTSNPN and CDR2 is SVGIG (reference sequence). The CDR3 has 11 amino acids. V lost 2 bases and J 5 bases, leaving 7 bases between the germline ends. In nucleotides, the CDR3 is TGTGCCTGGAGTCTCCATGACGAGCAGTACTTC. Amino acid sequence: CAWSLHDEQYF.

This rearrangement joins TRBV9 to TRBJ2-5, with D possibly matching TRBD2 (6 bases). Germline V lookup: CDR1 SGDLS, CDR2 YYNGEE. V was clipped by 0 bases and J by 1 base, with 7 bases between them. This CDR3 comprises 14 residues. This CDR3 is CASSVDGSQETQYF. DNA of the CDR3: TGTGCCAGCAGCGTAGACGGGAGCCAAGAGACCCAGTACTTC.

In its sample, this clone is medium-sized. The chain recombines TRBV29-1 with TRBJ1-1; the D is unclear. Germline V CDR1 and CDR2: SQVTM, ANQGSEA. CDR3 size: 15 residues. V shed 3 bases and J shed 1 base, with 15 bases lying between them. The CDR3 DNA sequence: TGCAGCGTTGAGCTCTGTAGTCACCAGAACACTGAAGCTTTCTTT. It translates to CSVELCSHQNTEAFF.

The chain recombines TRBV28 with TRBJ1-2; D is uncertain. V was cut by 2 bases and J by 4 bases, with 5 bases left in between. This CDR3 comprises 12 residues. Germline loops: CDR1 MDHEN, CDR2 SYDVKM. In nucleotides, the CDR3 is TGTGCCAGCAGTTTAAGTGGCTATGGCTACACCTTC. Translating it yields CASSLSGYGYTF.

The chain joins TRBV29-1 to TRBJ1-6; D might be TRBD1 (6 bases). Germline V gene lookup returns CDR1 SQVTM and CDR2 ANQGSEA. The CDR3 sequence is 13 residues long. Trimming stripped 7 bases from V and 10 bases from J, with 17 bases between. The CDR3 is CSAAQGLGSPLHF. The CDR3 DNA is TGCAGCGCCGCACAGGGATTGGGATCACCCCTCCACTTT. Combining the CDR3 with reference TRBV29-1 and TRBJ1-6 gives the whole variable domain SAVISQKPSRDICQRGTSLTIQCQVDSQVTMMFWYRQQPGQSLTLIATANQGSEATYESGFVIDKFPISRPNLTFSTLTVSNMSPEDSSIYLCSAAQGLGSPLHFGNGTRLTVT.

As DNA, the CDR3 is TGTGCCAGCAGCCAAGAGGAGTGGGGGGCCCTGGAGGAGACCCAGTACTTC. Translating it yields CASSQEEWGALEETQYF. The V call is TRBV7-2, the J call TRBJ2-5, with D perhaps TRBD1 or TRBD2 (6 bases each). V was pared by 5 bases and J by 5 bases, with 24 bases between. Germline values: CDR1 SGHTA, CDR2 FQGNSA. CDR3 length equals 17 residues. Using reference TRBV7-2 and TRBJ2-5 for the parts outside the CDR3, the full variable domain is GAGVSQSPSNKVTEKGKDVELRCDPISGHTALYWYRQSLGQGLEFLIYFQGNSAPDKSGLPSDRFSAERTGGSVSTLTIQRTQQEDSAVYLCASSQEEWGALEETQYFGPGTRLLVL.

V and J are TRBV24-1 and TRBJ2-5; D is unresolved. The CDR3 contains 13 residues. In germline, CDR1 is KGHDR, CDR2 SFDVKD. Trimming removed 4 bases at V and 4 bases at J, with 9 bases between. The CDR3 region has the DNA TGTGCCACCAGTGACACTACAAGAGAGACCCAGTACTTC. It codes for CATSDTTRETQYF.

The chain recombines TRBV28 with TRBJ1-1, with 7 bases aligning to TRBD1. V lost 4 bases and J lost 0; bases outside the gene matches: 2. CDR1 and CDR2 (germline): MDHEN, SYDVKM. The CDR3 runs to 14 residues. CDR3 DNA sequence: TGTGCCAGCAGTTCGACAGGGCTGAACACTGAAGCTTTCTTT. Its protein product is CASSSTGLNTEAFF.

The chain couples TRBV7-8 to TRBJ2-1; maybe TRBD2 (6 bases). CDR3 length: 16 residues. Germline V CDR1 and CDR2: SGHVS, FQNEAQ. Trimming left V 5 bases short and J 5 bases short, with 19 bases between. CDR3 coding DNA: TGTGCCAGCAGCGTACCTCCAAGGGACTTCCACAATGAGCAGTTCTTC. Translation gives CASSVPPRDFHNEQFF.